Shown below are 6 T cell receptor beta chains from a single sample sequenced in a study of blood T cell repertoires in COVID-19 (dated by TCRdb to the early 2020s). Libraries were constructed by the immunoSEQ multiplex PCR assay. In TCRdb, the immuneACCESS table is reduced to in-frame sequences with V and J assigned. These tables do not hold every clone; where another copy was compared, an unresolved V gene accounts for under half, and the others remain unexplained. For this sample there are under 150,000 clones; 88% appear just once. The ten most abundant clones make up 1.2% of the sample. Sequencing input: PBMCs or T cells enriched from blood (not recorded which). The receptor source for this set is a woman in her 30s with acute COVID-19.

The genes are TRBV12-2 and TRBJ1-2; TRBD1 is taken as the D call from the table, unchecked against the DNA. TRBV12-2 is deemed a pseudogene. The length of the CDR3 is 16 residues. CDR3 protein: CASRLILQAFHNGYTF. CDR3 DNA sequence: TGTGCAAGTCGCTTGATATTGCAGGCGTTCCACAATGGCTACACCTTC.

V gene TRBV4-3 combines with J gene TRBJ1-6, with TRBD1 as a possible D gene (6 bases). Germline V gene sequence: CDR1 LGHNA, CDR2 YSLEER. The V end lost 1 base, the J end lost 7 bases, and 14 bases lay between the germline ends. The CDR3 contains 16 residues. The chain's CDR3 is CASSQATQGENSPLHF. DNA for the CDR3: TGCGCCAGCAGCCAAGCGACACAGGGTGAGAATTCACCCCTCCACTTT.

This chain connects TRBV27 to TRBJ2-3; 13 nucleotides align to TRBD2. Germline V gives CDR1 MNHEY, CDR2 SMNVEV (reference sequence). The CDR3 sequence is 15 residues long. Unmatched junction bases numbered 10, after V lost 3 bases and J lost 13 bases. This chain's CDR3 is CASSLAGTSGTGEYF. CDR3 coding DNA: TGTGCCAGCAGTTTGGCGGGGACTAGCGGGACTGGCGAGTATTTT.

The chain links TRBV5-4 to TRBJ2-5, with TRBD2 matching over 7 bases. Germline assignment: CDR1 SGHNT and CDR2 YYREEE (reference sequence). This CDR3 region has 15 residues. J gave up 2 bases and V 0 bases, and 4 bases lay outside the gene matches. The CDR3 reads CASSLGGSLQETQYF. The CDR3 DNA reads as TGTGCCAGCAGCTTGGGCGGGAGTCTACAAGAGACCCAGTACTTC.

The chain joins TRBV29-1 to TRBJ1-2; 8 bases line up with TRBD1. Germline V gene lookup returns CDR1 SQVTM and CDR2 ANQGSEA. The CDR3 length is 13 residues. V was pared by 0 bases and J by 4 bases, with 1 base of the junction left unmatched. The CDR3 DNA is TGCAGCGTTGAAGAGGGACAGGCCTATGGCTACACCTTC. Its translation is CSVEEGQAYGYTF.

V is TRBV18 and J is TRBJ2-3; D gene ambiguous. The CDR3 is made up of 15 amino acids. V lost 3 bases, J lost 6 bases, and 16 bases lay in between. Germline V CDR1 and CDR2: KGHSH, LQKENI. The CDR3 reads CASSPHPQASDTQYF. The CDR3 coding sequence is TGTGCCAGCTCACCTCACCCCCAGGCCTCCGATACGCAGTATTTT.